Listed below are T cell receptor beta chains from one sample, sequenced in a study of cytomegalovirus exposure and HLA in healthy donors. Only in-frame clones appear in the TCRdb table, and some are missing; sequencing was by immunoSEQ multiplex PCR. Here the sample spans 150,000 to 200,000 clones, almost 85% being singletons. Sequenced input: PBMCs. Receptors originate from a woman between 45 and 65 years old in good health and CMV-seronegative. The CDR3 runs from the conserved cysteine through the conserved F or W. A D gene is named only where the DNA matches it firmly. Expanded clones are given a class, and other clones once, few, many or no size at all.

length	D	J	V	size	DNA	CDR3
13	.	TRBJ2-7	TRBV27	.	TGTGCCAGCAGTTTATCTCAGGGTTCCGAGCAGTACTTC	CASSLSQGSEQYF
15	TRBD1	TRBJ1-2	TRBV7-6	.	TGTGCCAGCAGCTTAGGCGCAGGGGGCCGGTCTGGCTACACCTTC	CASSLGAGGRSGYTF
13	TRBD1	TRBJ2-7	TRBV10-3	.	TGTGCCATCAGTGGTGGGACAGGGTACGAGCAGTACTTC	CAISGGTGYEQYF
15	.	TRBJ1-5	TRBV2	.	TGTGCCAGCAGAGACCGGGACATGGGCAATCAGCCCCAGCATTTT	CASRDRDMGNQPQHF
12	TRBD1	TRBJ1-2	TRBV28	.	TGTGCCAGCAGACCAGGGGGGTATGGCTACACCTTC	CASRPGGYGYTF
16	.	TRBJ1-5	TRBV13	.	TGTGCCAGCAGTTCATCCCGTTGGGGGCAACCCCAGCCCCAGCATTTT	CASSSSRWGQPQPQHF
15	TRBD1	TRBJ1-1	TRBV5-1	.	TGCACCAGCAGCTCCACCGGGACAGGAATCACTGAAGCTTTCTTT	CTSSSTGTGITEAFF
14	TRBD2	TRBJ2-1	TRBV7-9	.	TGTGCCAGCTACACTAGCGTCACGTACAATGAGCAGTTCTTC	CASYTSVTYNEQFF
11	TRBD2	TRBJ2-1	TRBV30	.	TGTGCCTGGAGTGTGGGGGGGGGTCAGTTCTTC	CAWSVGGGQFF
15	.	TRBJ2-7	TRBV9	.	TGTGCCAGCAGCGTAACCGGGGAGCTCTCCTACGAGCAGTACTTC	CASSVTGELSYEQYF
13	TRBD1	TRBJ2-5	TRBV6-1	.	TGTGCCAGCAGCCCCGGGACAGTGGAGACCCAGTACTTC	CASSPGTVETQYF
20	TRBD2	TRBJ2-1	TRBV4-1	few	TGCGCCAGCAGCCAAGTTGTAGGGACTAGCGGGCCAGAAAACTACAATGAGCAGTTCTTC	CASSQVVGTSGPENYNEQFF
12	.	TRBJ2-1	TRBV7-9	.	TGTGCCAGCAGCGCCGGTGGAGATGAGCAGTTCTTC	CASSAGGDEQFF
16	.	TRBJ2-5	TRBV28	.	TGTGCCAGCAGTCGTCCCAGGCAGGGGTACCAAGAGACCCAGTACTTC	CASSRPRQGYQETQYF
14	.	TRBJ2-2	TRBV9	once	TGTGCCAGCAGCGTAATTGAGTCCACCGGGGAGCTGTTTTTT	CASSVIESTGELFF
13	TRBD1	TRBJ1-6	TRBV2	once	TGTGCCAGCACTTGGGACAGGAATTCACCCCTCCACTTT	CASTWDRNSPLHF
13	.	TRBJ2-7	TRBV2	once	TGTGCCAGCGGGGGGGACACAACCTACGAGCAGTACTTC	CASGGDTTYEQYF
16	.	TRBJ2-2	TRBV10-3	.	TGTGCCATCAGTGACCGGGACACTTCGAACACCGGGGAGCTGTTTTTT	CAISDRDTSNTGELFF
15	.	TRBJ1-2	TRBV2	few	TGTGCCAGCAGTGCGATGGTTGCAGGAAACTATGGCTACACCTTC	CASSAMVAGNYGYTF
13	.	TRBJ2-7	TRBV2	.	TGTGCCAGCAGTGCCTCTTTTTACTACGAGCAGTACTTC	CASSASFYYEQYF
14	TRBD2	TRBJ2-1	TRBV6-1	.	TGTGCCAGCAGGCATCCGGGACTAGCGGGGGAGCAGTTCTTC	CASRHPGLAGEQFF
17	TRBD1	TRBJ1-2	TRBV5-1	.	TGCGCCAGCAGCCGTTATTCTACAGGGGGCGAAAACTATGGCTACACCTTC	CASSRYSTGGENYGYTF
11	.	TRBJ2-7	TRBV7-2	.	TGTGCCAGCAGCTCTCGGTACGAGCAGTACTTC	CASSSRYEQYF
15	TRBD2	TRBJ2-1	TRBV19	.	TGTGCCACCAACCCCACAGTGAGCGGGAAGCTTGAGCAGTTCTTC	CATNPTVSGKLEQFF
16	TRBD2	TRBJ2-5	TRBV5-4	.	TGCGCCAGCAGCTCCCCTAAGCGGGGCGGCCAAGAGACCCAGTACTTC	CASSSPKRGGQETQYF
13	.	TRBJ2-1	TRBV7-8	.	TGTGCCAGCAGCCAAGGGGGTAACAATGAGCAGTTCTTC	CASSQGGNNEQFF
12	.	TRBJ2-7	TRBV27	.	TGTGCCAGCTCTTCAGGGAATCTCGAGCAGTACTTC	CASSSGNLEQYF
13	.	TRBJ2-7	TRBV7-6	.	TGTGCCAGCAGCGTGACTAGAGGGGCCGAGCAGTACTTC	CASSVTRGAEQYF
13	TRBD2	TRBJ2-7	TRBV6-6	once	TGTGCCAGCTGTCGGGGGGGCAACGACGAGCAGTACTTC	CASCRGGNDEQYF
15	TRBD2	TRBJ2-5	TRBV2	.	TGTGCCAGCAGGCCGCGGGGGGTCGTGGTGGAGACCCAGTACTTC	CASRPRGVVVETQYF
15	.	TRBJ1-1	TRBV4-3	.	TGCGCCAGCAGCCAGTTCACAGGATCGAACACTGAAGCTTTCTTT	CASSQFTGSNTEAFF
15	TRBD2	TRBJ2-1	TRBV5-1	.	TGCGCCAGCAGCTTGGGAGCGGGGGACTACAATGAGCAGTTCTTC	CASSLGAGDYNEQFF
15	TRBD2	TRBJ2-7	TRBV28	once	TGTGCCAGCAGTTTAGGACTAGCGGGAGGCTACGAGCAGTACTTC	CASSLGLAGGYEQYF
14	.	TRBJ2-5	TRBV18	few	TGTGCCAGCTCACCATTCCTAGCGCAAGAGACCCAGTACTTC	CASSPFLAQETQYF
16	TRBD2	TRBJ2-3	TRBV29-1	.	TGCAGCGTTGTGGGGACTAGCGGGATTAGCACAGATACGCAGTATTTT	CSVVGTSGISTDTQYF
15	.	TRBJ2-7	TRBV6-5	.	TGTGCCAGCAGTTACTCTACAGGGAAAAGCTACGAGCAGTACTTC	CASSYSTGKSYEQYF
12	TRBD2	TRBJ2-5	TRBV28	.	TGTGCCAGCAGGGGAGGGACAGAGACCCAGTACTTC	CASRGGTETQYF
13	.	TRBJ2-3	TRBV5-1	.	TGCGCCAGCAGCGCCTCAGGGGCAGATACGCAGTATTTT	CASSASGADTQYF
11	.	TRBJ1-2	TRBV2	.	TGTGCCAGCGTAACAGGGATCGGCTACACCTTC	CASVTGIGYTF
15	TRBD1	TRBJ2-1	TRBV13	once	TGTGCCAGCAGCTTAAGACAGGGAATTTTAGATGAGCAGTTCTTC	CASSLRQGILDEQFF
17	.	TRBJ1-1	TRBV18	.	TGTGCCAGCTCACCCCGCGGGGAGCCATGGATGAACACTGAAGCTTTCTTT	CASSPRGEPWMNTEAFF
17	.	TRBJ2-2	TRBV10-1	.	TGCGCCAGCAGTGAGTTCGTACGGCCGACGGGCACCGGGGAGCTGTTTTTT	CASSEFVRPTGTGELFF
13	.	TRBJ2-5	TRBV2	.	TGTGCCAGCAGTCGACTTTTCCAAGAGACCCAGTACTTC	CASSRLFQETQYF
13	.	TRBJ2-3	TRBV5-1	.	TGCGCCAGCAGCTTGGGGGGGGCAGATACGCAGTATTTT	CASSLGGADTQYF
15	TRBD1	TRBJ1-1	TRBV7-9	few	TGTGCCAGCAGCAGGGACAGGGCTATGAACACTGAAGCTTTCTTT	CASSRDRAMNTEAFF
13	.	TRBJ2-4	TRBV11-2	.	TGTGCCAGCAGCTTACCAGGGGCAAACATTCAGTACTTC	CASSLPGANIQYF
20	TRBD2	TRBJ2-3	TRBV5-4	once	TGTGCCAGCAGCGACAAATTACTAGCGGGGGGACCACTCATCACAGATACGCAGTATTTT	CASSDKLLAGGPLITDTQYF
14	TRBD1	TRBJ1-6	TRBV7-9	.	TGTGCCAGCAGCCAGGGACAGGGGAATTCACCCCTCCACTTT	CASSQGQGNSPLHF
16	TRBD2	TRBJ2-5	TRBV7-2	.	TGTGCCAGCAGGCCTACTAGCGGGGGGGCCTCAGTGACCCAGTACTTC	CASRPTSGGASVTQYF
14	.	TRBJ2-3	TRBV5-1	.	TGCGCCAGCAGCCCTATCAGCGGTTCAGATACGCAGTATTTT	CASSPISGSDTQYF
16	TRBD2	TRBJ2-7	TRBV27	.	TGTGCCAGCACCCTAGCGGGCAGGGAGGGTCGTTACGAGCAGTACTTC	CASTLAGREGRYEQYF
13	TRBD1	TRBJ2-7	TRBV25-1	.	TGTGCCAGCAGTGACAGGGGGCTATACGAGCAGTACTTC	CASSDRGLYEQYF
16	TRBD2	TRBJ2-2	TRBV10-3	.	TGTGCCATCAGTGTTCAAGGACTAGCGGGCACCGGGGAGCTGTTTTTT	CAISVQGLAGTGELFF
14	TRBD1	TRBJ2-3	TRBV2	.	TGTGCCAGAAAACGGGACAGTTACACAGATACGCAGTATTTT	CARKRDSYTDTQYF
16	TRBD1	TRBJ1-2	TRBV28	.	TGTGCCAGCAGCTCTTTAGGGACAGGTGACAACTATGGCTACACCTTC	CASSSLGTGDNYGYTF
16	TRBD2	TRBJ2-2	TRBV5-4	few	TGTGCCAGCAGCTTGGGCGCGGGGGGGCCCTTAGGGGAGCTGTTTTTT	CASSLGAGGPLGELFF
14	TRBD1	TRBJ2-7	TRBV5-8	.	TGTGCCAGCAGGCGGACCGGAGAGGGGGCCAAGCAGTACTTC	CASRRTGEGAKQYF
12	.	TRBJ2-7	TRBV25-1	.	TGTGCCAGCAGTGCAAACGGGGAAAAGGCGTACTTC	CASSANGEKAYF